Included here is one TCR beta chain sequence, with context. This clonotype was found many times. The antigen this receptor binds is unknown. There are no base qualities to consult, and no much larger clone falls within one base. To demonstrate the VDJtools post-analysis software, TCR beta repertoires were profiled from the peripheral blood of about 13 young patients with multiple sclerosis. The multiple sclerosis patients were children and adolescents ranging in age from roughly 6 to 15 years. Library preparation employed PCR. The listed sequencing device is Illumina HiSeq 2500. Unique molecular identifiers were incorporated into TCR beta cDNA libraries to reduce PCR and sequencing biases. Some 500,000 cDNA molecules were obtained for every 1 to 10 million input T cells, so each molecule roughly corresponded to one T cell. The patient libraries were prepared and sequenced with the same protocol used for the earlier healthy control dataset. Samples belonging to the same batch were prepared together, multiplexed and sequenced on a shared HiSeq lane. Per the source publication's procedure: Raw barcoded reads were processed with MIGEC, and single-read molecular identifier groups were discarded before consensus assembly and CDR3 extraction. VDJtools was used for post-analysis of the clonotype tables, and diversity was normalized by down-sampling every dataset to the size of the smallest sample. In repertoire overlap clustering, CDR3 amino acid sequences, but not nucleotide sequences, were matched to correct batch-related cross-sample contamination. Clones were called with MiXCR by TCRdb after fastp trimmed the public reads at Q25, and only in-frame beta chains were retained. Duplicate CDR3 protein sequences are folded into a single record with the most common DNA and genes. TCRdb, not the original authors, processed these V and J calls. Across this sample there are hundreds of thousands of distinct CDR3 sequences, with roughly a third seen only once. The ten largest clones capture roughly 4.8% of the sample.

The data are from a study of post-analysis software for immune sequencing data (dated by TCRdb to between 2015 and 2016). For the wider study: Recorded disease courses included relapsing-remitting, secondary progressive and progressive-relapsing multiple sclerosis, with some patients lacking subtype annotation. A subset of samples was prepared in parallel using single-end sample barcoding, then pooled and co-amplified after Illumina adapter ligation. The multiple sclerosis patient repertoires were compared with under 13 previously published healthy control repertoires from donors aged about 6 to 26 years. What the study reported, not specific to this receptor: The control group was slightly older than the multiple sclerosis patient group. Strong co-clustering of samples prepared in the same batch was shown by direct clustering with F measure, prompting a batch-effect correction. Compared with controls, multiple sclerosis patients had significantly lower normalized Chao1 diversity, a finding suggesting substantial peripheral T-cell clonal expansion. Patients showed significantly higher frequencies than controls for five TRBV segments, among them TRBV5-6, TRBV5-1 and TRBV20-1.

In the germline V gene, CDR1 corresponds to MDHEN and CDR2 to SYDVKM. Its CDR3 holds 13 amino acids, cysteine through phenylalanine. The only DNA kept is the CDR3, 39 bases in frame from the first base. The V end loses 2 bases and the J end loses 6 bases, and a stretch of 11 bases separates them. This TCR was sampled from a girl aged 5-17 years with multiple sclerosis. The sample consisted of blood. The rearranged chain carries TRBV28 and TRBJ2-7; TRBD1 might be the D gene, on 6 matching bases. CDR3 protein: CASSLLGAREQYF. In nucleotides, the sequence is TGTGCCAGCAGTTTACTGGGGGCGCGCGAGCAGTACTTC. The full variable domain, with segments outside the CDR3 supplied by the reference TRBV28 and TRBJ2-7 proteins, appears as DVKVTQSSRYLVKRTGEKVFLECVQDMDHENMFWYRQDPGLGLRLIYFSYDVKMKEKGDIPEGYSVSREKKERFSLILESASTNQTSMYLCASSLLGAREQYFGPGTRLTVT.